The 6 T cell receptor beta chains presented below share a single source sample, sequenced in a study of shared clonotypes between healthy human individuals. Profiling relied on immunoSEQ multiplex PCR, and the TCRdb table lists in-frame clones only, not all of them. The data show over a million clones, around 97% seen once. Specimen: naive CD4+ T cells sorted from blood. This sample's subset: CD45RA+ positively selected. Source of these receptors: a man aged 25 to 45 in good health.

The chain joins TRBV19 to TRBJ2-2, with D possibly called TRBD1 or TRBD2 (5 bases each). This CDR3 has 15 amino acids. V lost 11 bases to trimming and J lost 5 bases, with 21 bases between them. Germline lookup yields CDR1 LNHDA and CDR2 SQIVND (reference sequence). The CDR3 nucleotides are TGTGCCTCCAAGAGAGGGCAGGGCCTGACCGGGGAGCTGTTTTTT. Translating gives CASKRGQGLTGELFF. The full variable domain, in which reference TRBV19 and TRBJ2-2 provide the parts outside the CDR3, is DGGITQSPKYLFRKEGQNVTLSCEQNLNHDAMYWYRQDPGQGLRLIYYSQIVNDFQKGDIAEGYSVSREKKESFPLTVTSAQKNPTAFYLCASKRGQGLTGELFFGEGSRLTVL.

This sequence joins TRBV30 and TRBJ2-2, with D unclear. CDR1 GTSNPN and CDR2 SVGIG come from the germline V gene (reference sequence). V was pared by 3 bases and J by 2 bases, with 4 bases between. The CDR3 covers 12 residues. Here the CDR3 reads CAWSTNTGELFF. The CDR3 coding sequence is TGTGCCTGGAGCACAAACACCGGGGAGCTGTTTTTT. The complete variable domain, with remaining parts taken from reference TRBV30 and TRBJ2-2, reads SQTIHQWPATLVQPVGSPLSLECTVEGTSNPNLYWYRQAAGRGLQLLFYSVGIGQISSEVPQNLSASRPQDRQFILSSKKLLLSDSGFYLCAWSTNTGELFFGEGSRLTVL.

The chain uses TRBV10-3 and TRBJ2-7; 12 positions agree with TRBD2. The CDR3 loop spans 14 amino acids. J was trimmed by 5 bases and V by 6 bases; bases with no gene match: 5. Per germline, CDR1 ENHRY and CDR2 SYGVKD. The CDR3 DNA sequence: TGTGCCATCAGCGGGACTAGCGGGCTAAACGAGCAGTACTTC. It translates to CAISGTSGLNEQYF.

The chain links TRBV11-2 to TRBJ2-3; D not certain. The CDR3 is made up of 14 amino acids. The germline V gene has CDR1 SGHAT and CDR2 FQNNGV. Trimming shortened V by 3 bases and J by 0 bases, and 7 bases separated the two germline ends. In DNA, the CDR3 is TGTGCCAGCAGCTTGCGTCCCAGCACAGATACGCAGTATTTT. It yields the protein CASSLRPSTDTQYF. The full variable domain, rest sourced from reference TRBV11-2 and TRBJ2-3, is EAGVAQSPRYKIIEKRQSVAFWCNPISGHATLYWYQQILGQGPKLLIQFQNNGVVDDSQLPKDRFSAERLKGVDSTLKIQPAKLEDSAVYLCASSLRPSTDTQYFGPGTRLTVL.

The CDR3 protein is CASSIVVGLFQETQYF. In nucleotides, the CDR3 is TGTGCCAGTAGTATCGTTGTCGGACTGTTCCAAGAGACCCAGTACTTC. The V and J genes are TRBV19 and TRBJ2-5; possible D gene TRBD2, 5 bases. Per the germline V gene, CDR1 is LNHDA and CDR2 is SQIVND (reference sequence). This CDR3 is built from 16 residues. The V end lost 3 bases, the J end lost 1 base, and 15 bases lay between the germline ends.

About this clone: In the same sample, other DNA sequences code for this CDR3. V is TRBV27 and J is TRBJ1-5, with 8 bases aligning to TRBD1. V lost 6 bases, J lost 3 bases, and 1 base stayed unmatched. Looked up from germline, CDR1 is MNHEY and CDR2 is SMNVEV (reference sequence). CDR3 length equals 13 residues. The CDR3 DNA sequence: TGTGCCAGCAGGACAGGGGTCAATCAGCCCCAGCATTTT. Its translation is CASRTGVNQPQHF.